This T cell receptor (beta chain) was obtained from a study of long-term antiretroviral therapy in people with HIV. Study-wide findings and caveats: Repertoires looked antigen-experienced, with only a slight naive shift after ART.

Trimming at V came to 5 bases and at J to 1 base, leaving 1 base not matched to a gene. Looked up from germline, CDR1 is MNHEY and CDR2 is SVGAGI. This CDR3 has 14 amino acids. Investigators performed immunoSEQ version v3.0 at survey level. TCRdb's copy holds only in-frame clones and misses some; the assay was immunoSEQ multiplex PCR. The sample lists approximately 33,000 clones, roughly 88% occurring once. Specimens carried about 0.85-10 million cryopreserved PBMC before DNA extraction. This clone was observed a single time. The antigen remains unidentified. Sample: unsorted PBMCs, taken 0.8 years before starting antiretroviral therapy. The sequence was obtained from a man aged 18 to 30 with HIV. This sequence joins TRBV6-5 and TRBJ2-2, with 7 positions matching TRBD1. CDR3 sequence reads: CASSRQGNTGELFF. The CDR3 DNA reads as TGTGCCAGCAGTCGACAGGGGAACACCGGGGAGCTGTTTTTT.